The 11 T cell receptor beta chains presented below share a single source sample, sequenced in a study of Graves' ophthalmopathy and Graves' hyperthyroidism. Amplified TCR beta CDR3 regions were obtained using RNA transcripts as template. Second-round multiplex PCR came after first-round RT-PCR with HTBI primers. TCRdb ran MiXCR on the multiplex PCR reads and lists one entry per CDR3 protein. This sample has about 740,000 distinct CDR3 sequences, with 35% to 50% found just once. The sequenced sample was peripheral blood. The receptor set was obtained from an adult man with Graves' ophthalmopathy.

The sample holds a few counts of this clonotype. This chain links TRBV11-2 with TRBJ1-2, with no clear D. Trimming left V 2 bases short and J 7 bases short, with 17 bases between. CDR1 is SGHAT and CDR2 is FQNNGV in the germline V gene. The CDR3 is made up of 15 amino acids. CDR3 region: CASSLSRHIFGGYTF. In DNA form, the CDR3 reads TGTGCCAGCAGCTTATCAAGACACATCTTTGGTGGCTACACCTTC.

The V call is TRBV2, the J call TRBJ1-5; D gene uncertain. V gave up 2 bases and J gave up 3 bases, with 14 bases separating them. Germline CDR1 is SNHLY and CDR2 is FYNNEI. The CDR3 runs to 16 residues. DNA for the CDR3: TGTGCCAGCAGTGAACCATACCCAGGATCCAATCAGCCCCAGCATTTT. It specifies CASSEPYPGSNQPQHF.

This clonotype was found once. A much bigger clone sits one base away, suggesting this may be a read error. The chain links TRBV2 to TRBJ1-1; no clear D gene. The CDR3 totals 11 residues. Looked up from germline, CDR1 is SNHLY and CDR2 is FYNNEI. CDR3 bases: TGTGTCAGCCTGCGTAGCACTGAAGCTTTCTTT. It is translated as CVSLRSTEAFF.

This clonotype came up many times. The chain is built from TRBV19 and TRBJ1-2; 8 positions agree with TRBD1. V shed 5 bases, J shed 6 bases, and the junction held 8 bases outside the gene matches. This CDR3 has 14 amino acids. Looked up from germline, CDR1 is LNHDA and CDR2 is SQIVND (reference sequence). As DNA, the CDR3 is TGTGCCAGTAGTTTACCACAGACAGGGGATGGCTACACCTTC. Its translation is CASSLPQTGDGYTF.

This chain uses TRBV2 with TRBJ2-7; no clear D gene. From germline, CDR1 is SNHLY and CDR2 FYNNEI. The CDR3 covers 15 residues. Trimming took 6 bases from V and 1 from J, leaving 16 bases between them. CDR3 residues: CASSLDGVASYEQYF. The CDR3 DNA follows: TGTGCCAGCAGCTTAGACGGCGTCGCTTCCTACGAGCAGTACTTC.

The chain couples TRBV20-1 to TRBJ2-7; D possibly uses TRBD1 or TRBD2 (5 bases each). With 5 bases removed from V and 1 base from J, the gap between germline ends came to 18 bases. The length of the CDR3 is 15 residues. Germline V CDR1 and CDR2: DFQATT, SNEGSKA (reference sequence). The CDR3 loop reads CSAPERGYRSYEQYF. The CDR3 DNA sequence: TGCAGTGCTCCGGAGAGGGGTTATCGGTCCTACGAGCAGTACTTC.

This clonotype was counted many times. The chain combines TRBV29-1 with TRBJ2-5, with 8 bases lining up with TRBD2. CDR3 length: 14 residues. Germline V gene data show CDR1 as SQVTM and CDR2 as ANQGSEA. J was trimmed by 5 bases and V by 5 bases; bases with no gene match: 10. The CDR3 protein is CSVSGSTGMETQYF. DNA of the CDR3: TGCAGCGTTAGCGGGAGTACCGGTATGGAGACCCAGTACTTC.

V usage is TRBV10-3 and J usage is TRBJ2-5; D is possibly TRBD1 (5 bases). The germline V gene encodes CDR1 ENHRY and CDR2 SYGVKD. Trimming took 2 bases from V and 1 from J, leaving 8 bases between them. The CDR3 extends over 14 amino acids. The CDR3 nucleotides are TGTGCCATCAGTGAGAGGCAGGGCCAAGAGACCCAGTACTTC. This codes for CAISERQGQETQYF.

The rearrangement joins TRBV25-1 to TRBJ2-2; D might be TRBD1 (5 bases). V was pared by 6 bases and J by 0 bases, with 14 bases between. The CDR3 is 16 residues long. Germline V CDR1 and CDR2: MGHDK, SYGVNS. CDR3 coding DNA: TGTGCCAGCAGCTCAACAGGAATCCCGAACACCGGGGAGCTGTTTTTT. Protein product: CASSSTGIPNTGELFF. The complete variable domain, with remaining parts taken from reference TRBV25-1 and TRBJ2-2, reads EADIYQTPRYLVIGTGKKITLECSQTMGHDKMYWYQQDPGMELHLIHYSYGVNSTEKGDLSSESTVSRIRTEHFPLTLESARPSHTSQYLCASSSTGIPNTGELFFGEGSRLTVL.

The V call is TRBV24-1, the J call TRBJ2-3; 7 bases are a match to TRBD2. CDR3 length: 14 residues. Germline values: CDR1 KGHDR, CDR2 SFDVKD. V lost 3 bases and J lost 6; bases outside the gene matches: 5. CDR3 protein: CATSDPGTKDTQYF. The CDR3 nucleotides read TGTGCCACCAGTGATCCAGGGACTAAGGATACGCAGTATTTT.

The chain uses TRBV20-1 and TRBJ1-2; D may be TRBD1 (5 bases). This CDR3 comprises 14 residues. V lost 5 bases and J 2 bases, leaving 15 bases between the germline ends. The germline gives CDR1 DFQATT, CDR2 SNEGSKA (reference sequence). Here the CDR3 reads CSALITQGNYGYTF. The DNA for the CDR3 is TGCAGTGCTTTAATAACGCAGGGAAACTATGGCTACACCTTC.